This T cell receptor beta chain was identified in a study of T cells in narcolepsy. Study as a whole: Enrolled donors included narcolepsy type 1 or type 2 patients and healthy controls. Study-level points and caveats: Reportedly, autoreactive clonotypes were serially detected in patients' blood but not controls'. No autoreactive T cell clone sequences appeared in some memory CD4+ repertoires.

Here immunoSEQ multiplex PCR was the method, and the copy in TCRdb shows in-frame clones only, minus some. The profile shows tens of thousands of clones, approximately 85% of them singletons. This CDR3 has 14 residues. Looked up from germline, CDR1 is SGHRS and CDR2 is YFSETQ. This clone was detected once. Antigen: not known. This chain joins TRBV5-1 and TRBJ2-5, with a possible D match to TRBD2 (5 bases). The assigned J gene may be wrong: the sequence end matches TRBJ2-7 better. The source material was memory (CD45RA-) CD4+ T cells from blood. This TCR came from a human donor in good health. The CDR3 DNA is TGCGCCAGCACCCCCGGGGTTATGGGTCACGAGCAGTACTTC. This encodes CASTPGVMGHEQYF.